These T cell receptor beta chains were read from a single sample in a study of CD8 T cells in ankylosing spondylitis. TCRdb called the 5' RACE reads again in MiXCR, with one record for every CDR3 protein. This repertoire shows 500,000 or so distinct CDR3 sequences, about 5.7% found once; its top ten account for around 3.5%. The source material was blood, either unsorted or a sorted T cell fraction (not recorded which). The receptors were sampled from a male donor with ankylosing spondylitis. Both conserved end residues are trimmed from each CDR3. The size entry is marked missing in some rows and otherwise reads once, few, many or a size class.

TRBJ2-5 | many | TRBV29-1 | SVALITTKETQY
TRBJ2-1 | . | TRBV7-4 | TSSLSGRASSYNEQF
TRBJ1-5 | many | TRBV5-1 | ASSLIPSGSDSNQPQH
TRBJ2-7 | many | TRBV6-5 | ASSYSLAGYEQY
TRBJ2-3 | many | TRBV14 | ASSQETLAATSTDTQY
TRBJ2-7 | many | TRBV15 | ATSQEPDRGYEQY
TRBJ2-7 | few | TRBV6-2/TRBV6-3 | ASSRESYEQY
TRBJ1-2 | many | TRBV5-5 | ASSLAVHASNYGYT
TRBJ2-1 | many | TRBV20-1 | SAERMGYNEQF
TRBJ2-1 | few | TRBV5-1 | ASSLELATYNEQF
TRBJ2-3 | many | TRBV24-1 | ATRKGAGGTDTQY
TRBJ2-7 | many | TRBV20-1 | SGKGGGTSYEQY
TRBJ2-2 | many | TRBV5-1 | ASSLGTGNTGELF
TRBJ2-2 | many | TRBV5-1 | ASSLRGLDGELF
TRBJ1-5 | many | TRBV5-5 | ASTPGYFDQPQH
TRBJ2-3 | many | TRBV18 | ASSGQGRVGTDTQY
TRBJ1-4 | many | TRBV6-1 | ASGGRGWKAIGEKLF
TRBJ2-1 | . | TRBV28 | ASSLPPGLVLSYNEQF
TRBJ1-1 | many | TRBV9 | ASSIDGDTEAF
TRBJ2-1 | many | TRBV20-1 | SARDQRDRGYNEQF
TRBJ2-7 | many | TRBV7-2 | ASSQGSGWTYEQY
TRBJ1-2 | many | TRBV4-3 | ASSRLEGSPYGYT
TRBJ2-2 | . | TRBV15 | ATSRDPAGDTGELF
TRBJ1-2 | . | TRBV28 | ASRGDRIYGYT
TRBJ2-1 | many | TRBV29-1 | SVVGTSAYNEQF
TRBJ2-1 | . | TRBV4-2 | ASSQDPGGALGEQF
TRBJ1-5 | many | TRBV12-3/TRBV12-4 | ASSLDRYSNQPQH
TRBJ2-7 | many | TRBV3-1 | ASKQEAGFDEQY
TRBJ1-6 | many | TRBV15 | ATSRDLVSPLH
TRBJ1-4 | many | TRBV7-6 | ASSLSGGQQNEKLF
TRBJ2-3 | few | TRBV5-1 | ASSLNGQSTDTQY
TRBJ2-7 | many | TRBV7-2 | ASRQGPLSYEQY
TRBJ2-2 | . | TRBV18 | ASSSMGLAGINTGELF
TRBJ2-3 | . | TRBV3-1 | ASSQEYRTSGASTDTQY
TRBJ2-7 | . | TRBV4-3 | ASSQDLRGAAYEQY
TRBJ2-2 | few | TRBV24-1 | ATSGQLTGELF
TRBJ2-2 | many | TRBV25-1 | ASSDSSGNTGELF
TRBJ2-7 | . | TRBV7-9 | ASSYIDISYEQY
TRBJ2-5 | many | TRBV7-9 | ASSLSTIGSGETQY
TRBJ1-1 | many | TRBV15 | ATSPYGLSYTEAF
TRBJ2-5 | many | TRBV4-2 | ASSGGELGETQY
TRBJ1-1 | many | TRBV6-2/TRBV6-3 | ASSYSWTEGYTEAF
TRBJ2-1 | few | TRBV20-1 | SAYQEGQF
TRBJ2-3 | . | TRBV20-1 | SAIEGGLADTQY
TRBJ2-1 | many | TRBV6-1 | ASSRFTGVGEKF
TRBJ2-2 | many | TRBV7-6 | ASSVIPSGVAGELF
TRBJ2-5 | many | TRBV12-3/TRBV12-4 | ASSPYGLAGRETQY
TRBJ2-7 | . | TRBV28 | ASLSQDPAYEQY
TRBJ1-5 | many | TRBV6-2/TRBV6-3 | ASSYARGRKGQPQH
TRBJ1-1 | many | TRBV27 | ASSSPTGGRSLNTEAF
TRBJ2-1 | many | TRBV4-3 | ASSQVQGSKDEQF
TRBJ1-5 | many | TRBV2 | ASSDREGNQPQH
TRBJ2-3 | many | TRBV7-2 | ASSSQLSRRGTDTQY
TRBJ2-4 | many | TRBV5-1 | ASSSDLSAKNIQY
TRBJ2-3 | many | TRBV29-1 | SVKRGGTDTQY